This entry features one T cell receptor beta chain sequence. This entry belongs to a study of T-cell reconstitution after alpha-beta-depleted transplantation in children. The CDR3 length is 13 residues. Trimming left V 5 bases short and J 4 bases short, with 9 bases between. Germline CDR1 is MDHEN and CDR2 is SYDVKM. Unique molecular identifiers were used to barcode this TCRbeta library. TCRdb analysed the PCR reads with MiXCR anew, one entry per CDR3 protein. The sample has some 400,000 distinct CDR3 sequences; about a fifth are singletons. This TCR was sampled from a human donor who donated a stem cell graft to a child with acute myeloid leukemia. This chain joins TRBV28 and TRBJ2-1; D is ambiguous. Source: PBMCs from the stem cell graft donor, taken from the stem cell graft. The CDR3 coding sequence is TGTGCCAGCAGTCAAAGAAGGTACAATGAGCAGTTCTTC. Protein product: CASSQRRYNEQFF.